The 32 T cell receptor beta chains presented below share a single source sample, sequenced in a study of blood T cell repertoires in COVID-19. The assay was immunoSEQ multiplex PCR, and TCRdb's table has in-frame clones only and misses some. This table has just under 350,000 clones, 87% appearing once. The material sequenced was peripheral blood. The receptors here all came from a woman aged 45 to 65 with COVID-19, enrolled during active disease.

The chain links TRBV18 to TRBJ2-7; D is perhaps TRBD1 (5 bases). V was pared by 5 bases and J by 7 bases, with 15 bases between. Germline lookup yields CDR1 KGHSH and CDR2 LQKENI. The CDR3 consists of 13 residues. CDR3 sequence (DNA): TGTGCCAGCTCAGCAATGACAGTCTTGGAGCAGTACTTC. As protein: CASSAMTVLEQYF.

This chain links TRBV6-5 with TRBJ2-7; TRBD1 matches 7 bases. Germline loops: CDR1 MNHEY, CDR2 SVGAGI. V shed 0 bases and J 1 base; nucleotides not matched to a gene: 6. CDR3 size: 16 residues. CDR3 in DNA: TGTGCCAGCAGTTACTCACAGGACAGGTTTTCCTACGAGCAGTACTTC. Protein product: CASSYSQDRFSYEQYF.

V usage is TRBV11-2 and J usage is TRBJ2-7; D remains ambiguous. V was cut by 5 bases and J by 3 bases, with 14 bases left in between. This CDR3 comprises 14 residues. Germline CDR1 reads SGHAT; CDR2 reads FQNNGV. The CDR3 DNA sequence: TGTGCCAGCAGCGCTGCAGGCAATGTCTACGAGCAGTACTTC. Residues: CASSAAGNVYEQYF.

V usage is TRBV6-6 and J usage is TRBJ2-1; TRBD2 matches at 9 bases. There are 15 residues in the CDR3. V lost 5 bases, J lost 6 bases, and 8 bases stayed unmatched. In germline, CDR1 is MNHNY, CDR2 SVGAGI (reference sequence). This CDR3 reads CASSRLGLAGNEQFF. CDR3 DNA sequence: TGTGCCAGCAGTCGTCTGGGACTAGCTGGCAATGAGCAGTTCTTC.

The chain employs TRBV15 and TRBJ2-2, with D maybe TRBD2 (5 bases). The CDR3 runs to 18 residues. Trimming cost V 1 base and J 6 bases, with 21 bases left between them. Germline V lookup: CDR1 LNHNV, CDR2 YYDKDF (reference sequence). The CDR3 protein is CATSRGRGSTGGAGELFF. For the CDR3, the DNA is TGTGCCACCAGCAGAGGTCGAGGGAGTACCGGTGGGGCCGGGGAGCTGTTTTTT.

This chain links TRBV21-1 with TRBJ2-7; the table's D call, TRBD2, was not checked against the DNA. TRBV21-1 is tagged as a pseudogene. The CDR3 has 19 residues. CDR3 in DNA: TGTGCCAGCAGCAAAGGGGGAATGGACAGCGGGGTAGAAGGCTACGAGCAGTACTTC. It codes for CASSKGGMDSGVEGYEQYF.

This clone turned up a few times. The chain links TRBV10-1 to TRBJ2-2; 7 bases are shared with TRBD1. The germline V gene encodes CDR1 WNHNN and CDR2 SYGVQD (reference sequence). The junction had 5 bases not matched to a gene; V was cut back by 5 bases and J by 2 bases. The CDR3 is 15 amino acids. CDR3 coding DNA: TGCGCCAGCAGTCGGGACAGAGTCAACACCGGGGAGCTGTTTTTT. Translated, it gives CASSRDRVNTGELFF.

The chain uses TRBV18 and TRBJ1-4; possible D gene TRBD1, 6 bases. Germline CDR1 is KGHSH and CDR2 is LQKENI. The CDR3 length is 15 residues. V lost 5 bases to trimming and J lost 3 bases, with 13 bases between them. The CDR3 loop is CASSDYRAANEKLFF. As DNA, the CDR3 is TGTGCCAGCTCAGACTACAGGGCCGCTAATGAAAAACTGTTTTTT.

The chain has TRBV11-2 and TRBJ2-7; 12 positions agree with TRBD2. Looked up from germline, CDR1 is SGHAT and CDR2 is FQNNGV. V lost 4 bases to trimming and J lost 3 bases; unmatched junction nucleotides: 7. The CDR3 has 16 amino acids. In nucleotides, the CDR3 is TGTGCCAGCAGCTACGGACTAGCGGGAACGGGCTACGAGCAGTACTTC. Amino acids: CASSYGLAGTGYEQYF. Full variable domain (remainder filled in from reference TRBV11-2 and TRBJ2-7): EAGVAQSPRYKIIEKRQSVAFWCNPISGHATLYWYQQILGQGPKLLIQFQNNGVVDDSQLPKDRFSAERLKGVDSTLKIQPAKLEDSAVYLCASSYGLAGTGYEQYFGPGTRLTVT.

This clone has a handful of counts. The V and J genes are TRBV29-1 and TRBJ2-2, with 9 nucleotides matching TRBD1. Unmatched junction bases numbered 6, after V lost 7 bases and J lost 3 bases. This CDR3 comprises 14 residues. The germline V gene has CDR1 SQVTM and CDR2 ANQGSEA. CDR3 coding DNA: TGCAGCGGTGTTGGGGACAGGGACACCGGGGAGCTGTTTTTT. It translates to CSGVGDRDTGELFF.

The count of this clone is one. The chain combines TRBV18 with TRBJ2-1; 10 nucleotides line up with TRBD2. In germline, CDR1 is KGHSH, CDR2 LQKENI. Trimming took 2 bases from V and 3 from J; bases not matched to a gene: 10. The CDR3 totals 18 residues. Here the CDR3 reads CASSPFKASGRFYNEQFF. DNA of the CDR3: TGTGCCAGCTCACCATTTAAGGCTAGCGGGAGATTCTACAATGAGCAGTTCTTC.

CDR3 amino acids: CASSYSMADREAFF. CDR3 DNA: TGTGCCAGCAGTTACTCGATGGCGGATAGGGAAGCTTTCTTT. The chain couples TRBV6-5 to TRBJ1-1, with D uncertain. Trimming removed 0 bases at V and 8 bases at J, with 13 bases between. The germline gives CDR1 MNHEY, CDR2 SVGAGI. The CDR3 loop spans 14 amino acids.

This chain's CDR3 is CASSEGGTRAYEQYF. CDR3 bases: TGTGCCAGCAGCGAGGGGGGGACTAGAGCCTACGAGCAGTACTTC. V is TRBV9 and J is TRBJ2-7; TRBD2 matches at 8 bases. The CDR3 has 15 residues. Looked up from germline, CDR1 is SGDLS and CDR2 is YYNGEE. The V segment lost 3 bases and the J segment 2 bases; nucleotides outside the gene matches: 7.

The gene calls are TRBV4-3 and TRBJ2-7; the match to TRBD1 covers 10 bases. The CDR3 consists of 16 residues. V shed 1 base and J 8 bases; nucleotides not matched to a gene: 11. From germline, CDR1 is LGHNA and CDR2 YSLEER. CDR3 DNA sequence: TGCGCCAGCAGCCAAGGAGTGGCGGGACAGGGGAACCAGCAGTACTTC. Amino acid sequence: CASSQGVAGQGNQQYF.

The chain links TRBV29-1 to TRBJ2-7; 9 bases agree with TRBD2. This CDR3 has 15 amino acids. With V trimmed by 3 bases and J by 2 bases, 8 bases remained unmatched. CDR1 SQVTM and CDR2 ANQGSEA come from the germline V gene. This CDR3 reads CSVDLLAGLAYEQYF. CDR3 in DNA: TGCAGCGTTGATCTTCTAGCGGGGCTCGCCTACGAGCAGTACTTC.

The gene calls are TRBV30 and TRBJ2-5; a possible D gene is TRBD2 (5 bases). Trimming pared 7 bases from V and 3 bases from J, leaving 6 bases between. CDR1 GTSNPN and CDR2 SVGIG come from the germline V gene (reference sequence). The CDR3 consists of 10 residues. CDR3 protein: CASGEETQYF. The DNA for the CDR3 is TGTGCCTCCGGGGAAGAGACCCAGTACTTC. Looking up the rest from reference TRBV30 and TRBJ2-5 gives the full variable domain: SQTIHQWPATLVQPVGSPLSLECTVEGTSNPNLYWYRQAAGRGLQLLFYSVGIGQISSEVPQNLSASRPQDRQFILSSKKLLLSDSGFYLCASGEETQYFGPGTRLLVL.

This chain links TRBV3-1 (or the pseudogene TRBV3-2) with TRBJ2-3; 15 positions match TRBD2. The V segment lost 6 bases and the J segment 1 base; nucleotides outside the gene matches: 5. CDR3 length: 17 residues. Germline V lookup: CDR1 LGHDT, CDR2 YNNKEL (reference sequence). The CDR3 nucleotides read TGTGCCAGCAGGTCAAGGACTAGCGGGAGGGGCACAGATACGCAGTATTTT. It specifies CASRSRTSGRGTDTQYF.

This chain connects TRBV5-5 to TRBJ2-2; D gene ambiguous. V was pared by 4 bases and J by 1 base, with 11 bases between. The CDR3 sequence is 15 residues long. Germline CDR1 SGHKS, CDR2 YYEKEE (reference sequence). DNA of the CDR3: TGTGCCAGCAGCCAGAATGTGTGGAACACCGGGGAGCTGTTTTTT. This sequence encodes CASSQNVWNTGELFF.

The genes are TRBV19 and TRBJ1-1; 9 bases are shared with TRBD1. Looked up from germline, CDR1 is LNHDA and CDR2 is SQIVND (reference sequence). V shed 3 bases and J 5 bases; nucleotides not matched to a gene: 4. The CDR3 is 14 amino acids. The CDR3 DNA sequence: TGTGCCAGTAGTATCTCAGGGACAGGGACTGAAGCTTTCTTT. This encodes CASSISGTGTEAFF.

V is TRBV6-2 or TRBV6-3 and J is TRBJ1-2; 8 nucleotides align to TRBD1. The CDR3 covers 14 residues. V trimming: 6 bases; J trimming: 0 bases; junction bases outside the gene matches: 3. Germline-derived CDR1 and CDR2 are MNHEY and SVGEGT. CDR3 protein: CASSSTGANYGYTF. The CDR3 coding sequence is TGTGCCAGCAGCTCGACAGGGGCTAACTATGGCTACACCTTC.

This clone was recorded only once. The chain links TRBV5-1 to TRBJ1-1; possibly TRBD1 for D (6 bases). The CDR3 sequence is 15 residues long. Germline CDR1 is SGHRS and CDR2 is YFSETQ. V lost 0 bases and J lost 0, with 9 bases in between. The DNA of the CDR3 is TGCGCCAGCAGCTTGGAGGACAGTCTGAACACTGAAGCTTTCTTT. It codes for CASSLEDSLNTEAFF.

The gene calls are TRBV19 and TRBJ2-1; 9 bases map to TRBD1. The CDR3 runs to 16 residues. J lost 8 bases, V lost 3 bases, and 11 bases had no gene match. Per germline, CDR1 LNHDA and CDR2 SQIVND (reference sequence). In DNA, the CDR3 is TGTGCCAGTAGTATTAGACAGGGGGGTCGCCATGATGAGCAGTTCTTC. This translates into CASSIRQGGRHDEQFF.

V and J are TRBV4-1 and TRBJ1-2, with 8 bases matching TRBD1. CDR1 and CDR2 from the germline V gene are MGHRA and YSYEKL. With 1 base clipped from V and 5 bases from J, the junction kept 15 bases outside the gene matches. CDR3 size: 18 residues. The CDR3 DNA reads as TGCGCCAGCAGCCAAGCAGGTCTTGTCGCAGGGGGCGTATATGGCTACACCTTC. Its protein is CASSQAGLVAGGVYGYTF.

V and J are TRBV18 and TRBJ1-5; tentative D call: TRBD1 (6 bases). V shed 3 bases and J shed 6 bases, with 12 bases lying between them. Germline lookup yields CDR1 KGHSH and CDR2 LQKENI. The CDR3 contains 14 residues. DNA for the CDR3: TGTGCCAGCTCACCTGCAACAGGGTTTCAGCCCCAGCATTTT. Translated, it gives CASSPATGFQPQHF.

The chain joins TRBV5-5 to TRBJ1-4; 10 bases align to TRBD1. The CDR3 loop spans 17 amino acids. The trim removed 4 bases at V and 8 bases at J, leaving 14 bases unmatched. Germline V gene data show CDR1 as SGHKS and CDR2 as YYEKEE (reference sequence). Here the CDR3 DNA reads TGTGCCAGCAGCCCCGCGGGACAGGGGAATGTAGGGGAAAAACTGTTTTTT. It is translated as CASSPAGQGNVGEKLFF.

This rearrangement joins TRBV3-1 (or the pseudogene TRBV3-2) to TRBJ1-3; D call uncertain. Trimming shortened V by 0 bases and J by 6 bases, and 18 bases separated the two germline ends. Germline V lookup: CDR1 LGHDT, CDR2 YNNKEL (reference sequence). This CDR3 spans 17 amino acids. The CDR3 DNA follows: TGTGCCAGCAGCCAAGATCGGGGTAACCGACTGGAAAACACCATATATTTT. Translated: CASSQDRGNRLENTIYF.

The chain's CDR3 is CASSLTPRTGGHEQYF. The CDR3 DNA follows: TGTGCCAGCAGCTTAACGCCGAGGACAGGGGGCCACGAGCAGTACTTC. The chain carries TRBV7-3 and TRBJ2-7; 11 bases line up with TRBD1. The CDR3 totals 16 residues. The ends lost 0 bases at V and 5 bases at J; junction bases unmatched: 6. Germline lookup yields CDR1 SGHTA and CDR2 FQGTGA.

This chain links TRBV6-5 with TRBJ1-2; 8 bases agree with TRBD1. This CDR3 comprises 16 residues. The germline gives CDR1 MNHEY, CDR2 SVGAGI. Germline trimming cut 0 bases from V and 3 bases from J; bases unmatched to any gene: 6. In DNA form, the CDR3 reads TGTGCCAGCAGTTACTCGGCTGGACAGGGCGACTATGGCTACACCTTC. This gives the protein CASSYSAGQGDYGYTF.

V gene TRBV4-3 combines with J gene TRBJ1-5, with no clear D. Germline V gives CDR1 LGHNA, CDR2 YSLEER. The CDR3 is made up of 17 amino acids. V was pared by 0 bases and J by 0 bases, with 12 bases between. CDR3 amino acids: CASSQDLGSNSNQPQHF. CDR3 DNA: TGCGCCAGCAGCCAAGATCTGGGGAGTAATAGCAATCAGCCCCAGCATTTT.

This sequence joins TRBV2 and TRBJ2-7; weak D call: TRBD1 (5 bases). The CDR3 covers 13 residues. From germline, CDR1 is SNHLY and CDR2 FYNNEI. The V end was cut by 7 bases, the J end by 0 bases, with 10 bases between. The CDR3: CASTGGHSYEQYF. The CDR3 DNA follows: TGTGCCAGCACGGGCGGACACTCCTACGAGCAGTACTTC.

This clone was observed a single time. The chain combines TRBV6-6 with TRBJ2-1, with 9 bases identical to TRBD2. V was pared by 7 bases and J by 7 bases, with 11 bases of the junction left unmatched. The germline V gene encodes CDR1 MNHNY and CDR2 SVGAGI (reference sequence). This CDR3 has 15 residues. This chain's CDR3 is CASTDRTSDRNEQFF. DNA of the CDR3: TGTGCCAGCACCGATCGGACTAGCGATCGGAATGAGCAGTTCTTC.

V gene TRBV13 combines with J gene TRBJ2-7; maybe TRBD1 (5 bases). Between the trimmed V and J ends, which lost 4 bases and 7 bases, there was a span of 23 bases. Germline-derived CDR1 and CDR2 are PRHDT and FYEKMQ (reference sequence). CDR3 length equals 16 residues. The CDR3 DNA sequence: TGTGCCAGCAGCTCCATAAAGCAGGGCGATTCACGGGAGCAGTACTTC. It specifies CASSSIKQGDSREQYF.